These T cell receptor beta chains were read from a single sample in a study of blood T cell repertoires in COVID-19. This table comes from immunoSEQ multiplex PCR, and its TCRdb copy is limited to in-frame clones, with some not included. The sample holds 350,000 to 500,000 clones; about 87% are singletons and the top ten take 0.8% to 0.9%. Sample: peripheral blood. Every receptor here comes from a man between 18 and 35 years old with COVID-19, enrolled during active disease. Both conserved end residues are part of each CDR3. Fields, in order: clone size, D gene, V gene, J gene, CDR3 DNA, CDR3 protein. The D gene is left open where the match is weak. Not all rows give a size; the values are once, few, many and, for expanded clones, a class.

clone size: -; D gene: -; V gene: TRBV10-3; J gene: TRBJ2-7; CDR3 DNA: TGTGCCATCAGTGGGGCGGACACCCCGAACGGTTACGAGCAGTACTTC; CDR3 protein: CAISGADTPNGYEQYF
clone size: -; D gene: -; V gene: TRBV7-8; J gene: TRBJ2-7; CDR3 DNA: TGTGCCAGCAGCACCCAAACAGCCTACGAGCAGTACTTC; CDR3 protein: CASSTQTAYEQYF
clone size: -; D gene: -; V gene: TRBV5-1; J gene: TRBJ2-1; CDR3 DNA: TGCGCCAGCAGCGTGGCCCTATACAATGAGCAGTTCTTC; CDR3 protein: CASSVALYNEQFF
clone size: -; D gene: -; V gene: TRBV11-2; J gene: TRBJ2-1; CDR3 DNA: TGTGCCAGCAGCTTAGGGGGCTTCTACAATGAGCAGTTCTTC; CDR3 protein: CASSLGGFYNEQFF
clone size: -; D gene: -; V gene: TRBV11-3; J gene: TRBJ2-7; CDR3 DNA: TGTGCCAGCAGCTTAACAGGCGGAATAGCTTACGAGCAGTACTTC; CDR3 protein: CASSLTGGIAYEQYF
clone size: -; D gene: -; V gene: TRBV5-1; J gene: TRBJ2-3; CDR3 DNA: TGCGCCAGCTCGGAGGGGGGGCTGACCGATACGCAGTATTTT; CDR3 protein: CASSEGGLTDTQYF
clone size: once; D gene: -; V gene: TRBV18; J gene: TRBJ1-1; CDR3 DNA: TGTGCCAGCTCACGGCCCTTTGGACAGAACACTGAAGCTTTCTTT; CDR3 protein: CASSRPFGQNTEAFF
clone size: -; D gene: TRBD1; V gene: TRBV18; J gene: TRBJ1-1; CDR3 DNA: TGTGCCAGCTCACCACAGGGGGCCGCTGAAGCTTTCTTT; CDR3 protein: CASSPQGAAEAFF
clone size: -; D gene: -; V gene: TRBV14; J gene: TRBJ2-1; CDR3 DNA: TGTGCCAGCAGCCGCTTCGGTGCGTCCTACAATGAGCAGTTCTTC; CDR3 protein: CASSRFGASYNEQFF
clone size: -; D gene: TRBD1; V gene: TRBV5-1; J gene: TRBJ1-2; CDR3 DNA: TGCGCCAGCAGCATCGGACAGGGGCCCTATGGCTACACCTTC; CDR3 protein: CASSIGQGPYGYTF
clone size: -; D gene: -; V gene: TRBV7-3; J gene: TRBJ2-3; CDR3 DNA: TGTGCCAGCAGCTTCAGGGATACGCAGTATTTT; CDR3 protein: CASSFRDTQYF
clone size: once; D gene: -; V gene: TRBV7-9; J gene: TRBJ1-1; CDR3 DNA: TGTGCCAGCAGCTACTCGACAGAAAACACTGAAGCTTTCTTT; CDR3 protein: CASSYSTENTEAFF
clone size: -; D gene: TRBD2; V gene: TRBV4-1; J gene: TRBJ2-3; CDR3 DNA: TGCGCCAGCAGCCTCGGACTAGCAGGAGATACGCAGTATTTT; CDR3 protein: CASSLGLAGDTQYF
clone size: -; D gene: TRBD2; V gene: TRBV4-2; J gene: TRBJ2-3; CDR3 DNA: TGTGCCAGCAGCCAAGCCTCTAGCGGGGTCTCGAGTACGCAGTATTTT; CDR3 protein: CASSQASSGVSSTQYF
clone size: -; D gene: TRBD2; V gene: TRBV10-1; J gene: TRBJ2-2; CDR3 DNA: TGCGCCAGCGCCAGGACTAGCGGGGCGAACACCGGGGAGCTGTTTTTT; CDR3 protein: CASARTSGANTGELFF
clone size: -; D gene: -; V gene: TRBV6-1; J gene: TRBJ2-7; CDR3 DNA: TGTGCCAGCAGTGAAATGGGCGGGCACTACGAGCAGTACTTC; CDR3 protein: CASSEMGGHYEQYF
clone size: -; D gene: -; V gene: TRBV28; J gene: TRBJ1-5; CDR3 DNA: TGTGCCAGCAGTTTTCCTGCCTATAGCAATCAGCCCCAGCATTTT; CDR3 protein: CASSFPAYSNQPQHF
clone size: -; D gene: TRBD2; V gene: TRBV5-5; J gene: TRBJ2-1; CDR3 DNA: TGTGCCAGCAGCTTGGGTACTAGCGGGGGGGCGGATGAGCAGTTCTTC; CDR3 protein: CASSLGTSGGADEQFF
clone size: -; D gene: -; V gene: TRBV7-6; J gene: TRBJ2-7; CDR3 DNA: TGTGCCAGCAGTTCTACCTACGAGCAGTACTTC; CDR3 protein: CASSSTYEQYF
clone size: -; D gene: TRBD2; V gene: TRBV11-2; J gene: TRBJ2-7; CDR3 DNA: TGTGCCAGCAGCTTAATGGGGAGGGCCTACGAGCAGTACTTC; CDR3 protein: CASSLMGRAYEQYF
clone size: -; D gene: -; V gene: TRBV20-1; J gene: TRBJ2-2; CDR3 DNA: TGCAGTGCTAGTCGGAGGGGGAACACCGGGGAGCTGTTTTTT; CDR3 protein: CSASRRGNTGELFF
clone size: -; D gene: TRBD1; V gene: TRBV6-5; J gene: TRBJ2-4; CDR3 DNA: TGTGCCAGCAGAGACTACCGACAGGGGTCAAACATTCAGTACTTC; CDR3 protein: CASRDYRQGSNIQYF
clone size: -; D gene: TRBD2; V gene: TRBV6-6; J gene: TRBJ2-2; CDR3 DNA: TGTGCCAGCAGCGGACTAGCGGGAGACACCGGGGAGCTGTTTTTT; CDR3 protein: CASSGLAGDTGELFF
clone size: -; D gene: TRBD1; V gene: TRBV5-1; J gene: TRBJ2-7; CDR3 DNA: TGCGCCAGCAGCTTGAGTCCGGGACAGGGGGCGTACGAGCAGTACTTC; CDR3 protein: CASSLSPGQGAYEQYF
clone size: -; D gene: TRBD2; V gene: TRBV5-1; J gene: TRBJ2-1; CDR3 DNA: TGCGCCAGCAGTTCTAGACTAGCGGCAGACAATGAGCAGTTCTTC; CDR3 protein: CASSSRLAADNEQFF
clone size: -; D gene: -; V gene: TRBV6-5; J gene: TRBJ1-4; CDR3 DNA: TGTGCCAGCAGACCCCCCCGAGGGGGTAGCGAAAAACTGTTTTTT; CDR3 protein: CASRPPRGGSEKLFF
clone size: -; D gene: TRBD1; V gene: TRBV30; J gene: TRBJ1-6; CDR3 DNA: TGTGCCTGGAGTGTGGAACCCGGGACAGGCGCCTATAATTCACCCCTCCACTTT; CDR3 protein: CAWSVEPGTGAYNSPLHF
clone size: -; D gene: -; V gene: TRBV9; J gene: TRBJ2-2; CDR3 DNA: TGTGCCAGCAGCGTAGAAATCCCGGGCACCGGGGAGCTGTTTTTT; CDR3 protein: CASSVEIPGTGELFF
clone size: -; D gene: -; V gene: TRBV10-1; J gene: TRBJ2-7; CDR3 DNA: TGCGCCAGCAGTCCTGACACGGCCTACGAGCAGTACTTC; CDR3 protein: CASSPDTAYEQYF
clone size: -; D gene: -; V gene: TRBV7-8; J gene: TRBJ1-2; CDR3 DNA: TGTGCCAGCAGCCCCTTGGGCCGAGACCACTATGGCTACACCTTC; CDR3 protein: CASSPLGRDHYGYTF
clone size: -; D gene: -; V gene: TRBV6-5; J gene: TRBJ2-3; CDR3 DNA: TGTGCCAGCAGTTTCGGGATCGAATCGACAGATACGCAGTATTTT; CDR3 protein: CASSFGIESTDTQYF
clone size: -; D gene: -; V gene: TRBV5-4; J gene: TRBJ2-7; CDR3 DNA: TGTGCCAGCAGCTTGGGTGGCGAACTACAATCTCTTTACGAGCAGTACTTC; CDR3 protein: CASSLGGELQSLYEQYF
clone size: -; D gene: -; V gene: TRBV6-1; J gene: TRBJ1-2; CDR3 DNA: TGTGCCAGCAGCGAAGTAGGGGGAACCTATGGCTACACCTTC; CDR3 protein: CASSEVGGTYGYTF
clone size: -; D gene: TRBD1; V gene: TRBV7-9; J gene: TRBJ1-6; CDR3 DNA: TGTGCCAGCAGTTTGGGACAGGGCAGAGAGAGCCTCCACTTT; CDR3 protein: CASSLGQGRESLHF
clone size: -; D gene: -; V gene: TRBV6-6; J gene: TRBJ2-1; CDR3 DNA: TGTGCCAGCACCCCAGGCAGCCCCACGGACAATGAGCAGTTCTTC; CDR3 protein: CASTPGSPTDNEQFF
clone size: -; D gene: TRBD2; V gene: TRBV19; J gene: TRBJ2-1; CDR3 DNA: TGTGCCAGTAGTATAGAGGTTAGCGGGAGCCGAAATGAGCAGTTCTTC; CDR3 protein: CASSIEVSGSRNEQFF
clone size: -; D gene: -; V gene: TRBV18; J gene: TRBJ2-1; CDR3 DNA: TGTGCCAGCTCACCAAATACGGTAATCTACAATGAGCAGTTCTTC; CDR3 protein: CASSPNTVIYNEQFF
clone size: -; D gene: -; V gene: TRBV24-1; J gene: TRBJ1-2; CDR3 DNA: TGTGCCACCAGCCCGGGACACACAAACTATGGCTACACCTTC; CDR3 protein: CATSPGHTNYGYTF
clone size: -; D gene: TRBD2; V gene: TRBV7-9; J gene: TRBJ2-7; CDR3 DNA: TGTGCCAGCAGCCACCTACTAGCGGGAGGCTACGAGCAGTACTTC; CDR3 protein: CASSHLLAGGYEQYF
clone size: once; D gene: -; V gene: TRBV19; J gene: TRBJ1-1; CDR3 DNA: TGTGCCAACTACCGGGAGAACACTGAAGCTTTCTTT; CDR3 protein: CANYRENTEAFF
clone size: once; D gene: -; V gene: TRBV23-1; J gene: TRBJ2-7; CDR3 DNA: TGCGCCAGCAGTCAATCGATCAGGGGCAACTCCGAGCAGTACTTC; CDR3 protein: CASSQSIRGNSEQYF
clone size: -; D gene: TRBD1; V gene: TRBV24-1; J gene: TRBJ1-4; CDR3 DNA: TGTGCCACCAGTGATTCCGGGACAGGGAATGAAAAACTGTTTTTT; CDR3 protein: CATSDSGTGNEKLFF
clone size: -; D gene: TRBD1; V gene: TRBV7-2; J gene: TRBJ1-1; CDR3 DNA: TGTGCCAGCAGCAGACAGGGGGCGCAGGGGAACACTGAAGCTTTCTTT; CDR3 protein: CASSRQGAQGNTEAFF
clone size: -; D gene: -; V gene: TRBV4-1; J gene: TRBJ2-1; CDR3 DNA: TGCGCCAGCAGCTATCCCGGGACAACCACCAATGAGCAGTTCTTC; CDR3 protein: CASSYPGTTTNEQFF
clone size: -; D gene: TRBD1; V gene: TRBV19; J gene: TRBJ1-4; CDR3 DNA: TGTGCCAGTAGTTCTCCGGGACAGAATACTGAAAAACTGTTTTTT; CDR3 protein: CASSSPGQNTEKLFF
clone size: -; D gene: TRBD1; V gene: TRBV6-2/TRBV6-3; J gene: TRBJ1-6; CDR3 DNA: TGTGCCAGCAGCAGCAGGGGGAATTCACCCCTCCACTTT; CDR3 protein: CASSSRGNSPLHF
clone size: -; D gene: TRBD2; V gene: TRBV3-1/TRBV3-2; J gene: TRBJ2-5; CDR3 DNA: TGTGCCAGCAGCCTCTACTCGCGGGGGGGCCGAGGGGAGACCCAGTACTTC; CDR3 protein: CASSLYSRGGRGETQYF
clone size: once; D gene: TRBD2; V gene: TRBV5-5; J gene: TRBJ2-3; CDR3 DNA: TGTGCCAGCAGCTGGGCCGGGACTAGTCTGTCGACAGATACGCAGTATTTT; CDR3 protein: CASSWAGTSLSTDTQYF
clone size: -; D gene: TRBD1; V gene: TRBV29-1; J gene: TRBJ2-2; CDR3 DNA: TGCAGCGCTCGGGCCGGGACAGGTAACACCGGGGAGCTGTTTTTT; CDR3 protein: CSARAGTGNTGELFF
clone size: -; D gene: -; V gene: TRBV7-8; J gene: TRBJ2-5; CDR3 DNA: TGTGCCAGCAGCGTGGACAGCCAAGAGACCCAGTACTTC; CDR3 protein: CASSVDSQETQYF
clone size: -; D gene: -; V gene: TRBV30; J gene: TRBJ1-6; CDR3 DNA: TGTGCCTGGAGTGCCCGGGACACGATCTATAATTCACCCCTCCACTTT; CDR3 protein: CAWSARDTIYNSPLHF
clone size: few; D gene: TRBD2; V gene: TRBV4-2; J gene: TRBJ2-7; CDR3 DNA: TGTGCCAGCAGCCAAGAGGGACGCGGGGGTGACTACGAGCAGTACTTC; CDR3 protein: CASSQEGRGGDYEQYF
clone size: -; D gene: TRBD1; V gene: TRBV27; J gene: TRBJ1-2; CDR3 DNA: TGTGCCAGCGGGAAGACAGGGAACTATGGCTACACCTTC; CDR3 protein: CASGKTGNYGYTF
clone size: -; D gene: TRBD1; V gene: TRBV3-1/TRBV3-2; J gene: TRBJ2-1; CDR3 DNA: TGTGCCAGCAGCAGGACCGGGACAGACAGCCCTCAGTTCTTC; CDR3 protein: CASSRTGTDSPQFF
clone size: -; D gene: TRBD2; V gene: TRBV27; J gene: TRBJ2-7; CDR3 DNA: TGTGCCAGCAGTGAGGCGGGAGGGGCCCCGATCGAGCAGTACTTC; CDR3 protein: CASSEAGGAPIEQYF